Listed below are T cell receptor beta chains from one sample, sequenced in a study of spatial heterogeneity in lung cancer. TCRdb re-derived calls from the 5' RACE reads in MiXCR, one entry per CDR3 protein. The table shows approximately 82,000 distinct CDR3 sequences, with around 13% occurring only once. The sample was PBMCs, taken at surgery. These receptor sequences come from a male donor with early-stage non-small cell lung cancer. The CDR3 runs from the conserved cysteine through the conserved F or W. Fields, in order: J gene, V gene, D gene, clone size, CDR3 length, CDR3 DNA, CDR3 protein. D genes are given only for firm matches. A clone size is listed for some rows: how often the clone was seen (once, few, many), or a class if it is expanded.

TRBJ1-2,TRBV29-1,NA,NA,13,TGCAGCGTTCGGGACACGGGCGTCTATGGCTACACCTTC,CSVRDTGVYGYTF
TRBJ1-1,TRBV10-3,NA,NA,12,TGTGCCATCAGGGGCGAAGAATCTGAAGCTTTCTTT,CAIRGEESEAFF
TRBJ2-1,TRBV12-3/TRBV12-4,TRBD2,few,15,TGTGCCAGCAGTTTAAGGACTAGCGGGATGAAAGTCGAGTTCTTC,CASSLRTSGMKVEFF
TRBJ2-2,TRBV7-6,TRBD1,few,14,TGTGCCAGCAGCCCTCGGACAGGCCCCGGGGAGCTGTTTTTT,CASSPRTGPGELFF
TRBJ1-1,TRBV29-1,NA,NA,12,TGCAGCGTCGAGGGTCTCTACACTGAAGCTTTCTTT,CSVEGLYTEAFF
TRBJ2-5,TRBV28,TRBD1,many,14,TGTGCCAGCAGTCTAGGGGGACAGCAAGAGACCCAGTACTTC,CASSLGGQQETQYF
TRBJ2-3,TRBV29-1,NA,many,12,TGCAGCGCAAACCGGGACTCAGATACGCAGTATTTT,CSANRDSDTQYF
TRBJ2-3,TRBV11-2,NA,many,14,TGTGCCAGCAGCCCCGGGACTAGCACAGATACGCAGTATTTT,CASSPGTSTDTQYF
TRBJ2-7,TRBV5-6,TRBD1,few,15,TGTGCCAGCAGCTTGGTGGACAGGAGCTCCTACGAGCAGTACTTC,CASSLVDRSSYEQYF
TRBJ2-2,TRBV10-3,NA,few,15,TGTGCCATCAGTTTCGTGGCAGCGAACACCGGGGAGCTGTTTTTT,CAISFVAANTGELFF
TRBJ2-5,TRBV3-1,NA,few,15,TGTGCCAGCAGCCAAGATCTGGGACTGACAGAGACCCAGTACTTC,CASSQDLGLTETQYF
TRBJ1-3,TRBV2,NA,NA,14,TGTGCCAGCAGTGGGTGGCGCTCTGGAAACACCATATATTTT,CASSGWRSGNTIYF
TRBJ1-4,TRBV6-1,NA,many,16,TGTGCCAGCAGTGGCGCCTCTGGGAGGGTGAATGAAAAACTGTTTTTT,CASSGASGRVNEKLFF
TRBJ2-5,TRBV7-8,NA,few,15,TGTGCCAGCAGCCCTCTAGATCCCCAGAGGGAGACCCAGTACTTC,CASSPLDPQRETQYF
TRBJ1-2,TRBV28,NA,few,14,TGTGCCAGCAGTGCACCCCGGGGCTTATATGGCTACACCTTC,CASSAPRGLYGYTF
TRBJ2-7,TRBV20-1,NA,many,12,TGCAGTGCTACCCCGGACGGATACGAGCAGTACTTC,CSATPDGYEQYF